The 24 T cell receptor beta chains below come from one sample, sequenced in a study of PD-L1 blockade in urothelial cancer (dated by TCRdb to 2016 to 2017). The library came from the immunoSEQ multiplex PCR assay. Here the immuneACCESS table is served through TCRdb, limited to in-frame sequences with V and J called. Missing clones are a known gap in these copies; in checked studies unresolved V genes cover under half, and the rest lacks a known reason. Here the sample has about 24,000 clones; 87% occur a single time. The leading ten clones occupy around 3.3% of the sample. This specimen consisted of PBMCs, obtained around atezolizumab (anti-PD-L1) treatment. The receptors come from a man aged 45-60 years with urothelial cancer.

The V call is TRBV1, the J call TRBJ2-7; the D call of TRBD1 is as the table states it, not checked on the DNA. TRBV1 is deemed a pseudogene. The CDR3 runs 16 residues. The CDR3 region is CTSSQSGQGASDEQYF. CDR3 coding DNA: TGCACCAGCAGCCAATCGGGACAGGGGGCTTCAGACGAGCAGTACTTC.

DNA of the CDR3: TGCGCCAGCAGTGAGAGACAGGGCTCCACAGATACGCAGTATTTT. Translated: CASSERQGSTDTQYF. The V call is TRBV10-2, the J call TRBJ2-3; 7 bases match TRBD1. The CDR3 extends over 15 amino acids. The ends lost 2 bases at V and 2 bases at J; junction bases unmatched: 4. Germline loops: CDR1 WSHSY, CDR2 SAAADI.

The rearrangement uses TRBV5-1 and TRBJ2-3; 7 bases align to TRBD1. Losses at the gene ends were 2 bases for V and 4 bases for J; bases not matched to a gene: 4. CDR1 and CDR2 from the germline V gene are SGHRS and YFSETQ. This CDR3 has 14 residues. CDR3 in DNA: TGCGCCAGCAGCTTCGGAACAGGGGCAGATACGCAGTATTTT. Translating gives CASSFGTGADTQYF.

The chain links TRBV5-8 to TRBJ1-5; maybe TRBD1 (6 bases). Trimming removed 0 bases from V and 0 bases from J, with 13 bases in between. There are 17 residues in the CDR3. CDR1 SGHTS and CDR2 YDEGEE come from the germline V gene. The DNA for the CDR3 is TGTGCCAGCAGCTTGGCCTTGACAGGATATAGCAATCAGCCCCAGCATTTT. Its translation: CASSLALTGYSNQPQHF. Filled out from reference TRBV5-8 and TRBJ1-5, the complete variable domain reads EAGVTQSPTHLIKTRGQQATLRCSPISGHTSVYWYQQALGLGLQFLLWYDEGEERNRGNFPPRFSGRQFPNYSSELNVNALELEDSALYLCASSLALTGYSNQPQHFGDGTRLSIL.

The chain links TRBV5-8 to TRBJ2-5, with a weak D call TRBD2 (6 bases). This CDR3 contains 15 residues. The germline CDR1 and CDR2 sequences are SGHTS and YDEGEE. Trimming removed 2 bases from V and 2 bases from J, with 13 bases in between. CDR3 nucleotides: TGTGCCAGCAGCTTAGTGCGGGATCGACAAGAGACCCAGTACTTC. The encoded protein is CASSLVRDRQETQYF.

The chain is built from TRBV13 and TRBJ1-2, with TRBD1 as a possible D gene (5 bases). Germline lookup yields CDR1 PRHDT and CDR2 FYEKMQ (reference sequence). The CDR3 sequence is 15 residues long. The V end lost 2 bases, the J end lost 6 bases, and 16 bases lay between the germline ends. The CDR3 coding sequence is TGTGCCAGCAGCTTACGCGCGGGAGGGGATGATGGCTACACCTTC. This gives the protein CASSLRAGGDDGYTF.

As to this clone: One end of the junction does not line up with germline, which may come from a read error. The chain is built from TRBV11-2 and TRBJ2-7, with D possibly TRBD1 on 5 matching bases. CDR1 is SGHAT and CDR2 is FQNNGV in the germline V gene. The CDR3 loop spans 12 amino acids. As DNA, the CDR3 is TGTGCCAGCACCAGTTTGGGGCGGCCACCGCACTTC. This translates into CASTSLGRPPHF.

The CDR3 DNA is TGTGCCAGTAGAACGGGACTAGCGGGCTACAATGAGCAGTTCTTC. This gives the protein CASRTGLAGYNEQFF. The chain links TRBV19 to TRBJ2-1; TRBD2 agrees at 12 bases. The CDR3 has 15 amino acids. Germline V lookup: CDR1 LNHDA, CDR2 SQIVND (reference sequence). Unmatched junction bases numbered 3, after V lost 6 bases and J lost 3 bases.

The J gene is TRBJ1-5, the V gene TRBV6-5; a possible D gene is TRBD1 (5 bases). V was pared by 6 bases and J by 6 bases, with 12 bases between. CDR3 size: 13 residues. Looked up from germline, CDR1 is MNHEY and CDR2 is SVGAGI. The CDR3 nucleotides read TGTGCCAGCAGCCACCAGGGCGCTCAGCCCCAGCATTTT. Protein product: CASSHQGAQPQHF.

V usage is TRBV6-1 and J usage is TRBJ2-7, with a tentative D call TRBD2 (6 bases). The germline V gene encodes CDR1 MNHNS and CDR2 SASEGT. The V and J ends lost 6 bases and 2 bases respectively, with 14 bases between them. This CDR3 has 14 residues. This CDR3 reads CASREWGDPYEQYF. The CDR3 nucleotides are TGTGCCAGCAGGGAGTGGGGGGACCCCTACGAGCAGTACTTC.

The chain joins TRBV14 to TRBJ2-2; a possible D gene is TRBD1 (5 bases). The CDR3 length is 13 residues. Germline CDR1 SGHDN, CDR2 FVKESK. V dropped 8 bases and J dropped 4 bases, with 11 bases sitting between them. The DNA of the CDR3 is TGTGCCAGCGGTACAGGCCTCACCGGGGAGCTGTTTTTT. It codes for CASGTGLTGELFF.

This sequence joins TRBV4-3 and TRBJ2-5; the match to TRBD1 covers 7 bases. Germline trimming cut 4 bases from V and 4 bases from J; bases unmatched to any gene: 9. The CDR3 totals 15 residues. In germline, CDR1 is LGHNA, CDR2 YSLEER. The CDR3 DNA reads TGCGCCAGCAGCCTGGGGACAGCCCAGGTAGAGACCCAGTACTTC. Translated, it gives CASSLGTAQVETQYF.

This rearrangement joins TRBV27 to TRBJ2-5; 8 nucleotides agree with TRBD2. The CDR3 totals 18 residues. The germline gives CDR1 MNHEY, CDR2 SMNVEV (reference sequence). With V trimmed by 6 bases and J by 1 base, 16 bases remained unmatched. Written as DNA, the CDR3 is TGTGCCAGCAGCATGCAGCGGGAGAATGATAGGGCCCAAGAGACCCAGTACTTC. It codes for CASSMQRENDRAQETQYF.

The rearrangement joins TRBV10-1 to TRBJ2-1; 9 bases are shared with TRBD1. CDR1 WNHNN and CDR2 SYGVQD come from the germline V gene (reference sequence). Trimming cost V 6 bases and J 0 bases; bases outside gene matches: 12. The CDR3 extends over 18 amino acids. CDR3 bases: TGCGCCAGCAGCAAGGGACAGGGCCTTTTTAGCTCCTACAATGAGCAGTTCTTC. Protein product: CASSKGQGLFSSYNEQFF.

The chain is built from TRBV6-5 and TRBJ1-3; TRBD1 aligns across 7 bases. Germline assignment: CDR1 MNHEY and CDR2 SVGAGI. There are 13 residues in the CDR3. V shed 5 bases, J shed 5 bases, and the junction held 3 bases outside the gene matches. The CDR3: CASSGGQRNTIYF. The DNA of the CDR3 is TGTGCCAGCAGTGGGGGACAGAGAAACACCATATATTTT.

The V gene is TRBV7-2, the J gene TRBJ1-5; D possibly corresponds to TRBD1 (6 bases). The CDR3 has 14 amino acids. V lost 3 bases, J lost 3 bases, and 9 bases lay in between. The germline gives CDR1 SGHTA, CDR2 FQGNSA. The CDR3 sequence is CASSFRTDNQPQHF. The DNA for the CDR3 is TGTGCCAGCAGCTTCCGGACAGACAATCAGCCCCAGCATTTT.

The J gene is TRBJ2-3, the V gene TRBV19; tentatively, D is TRBD1 (6 bases). The V gene lost 4 bases and the J gene lost 14 bases, with 16 bases spanning the gap. The V gene's germline CDR1 is LNHDA and CDR2 SQIVND (reference sequence). The CDR3 runs to 12 residues. CDR3 nucleotide sequence: TGTGCCAGTAGTACCCGGGACATGATGCTGTATTTT. Translated, it gives CASSTRDMMLYF.

The gene calls are TRBV10-3 and TRBJ2-3; 12 nucleotides match TRBD1. The J segment lost 5 bases and the V segment lost 7 bases, leaving 10 bases of the junction unmatched. The germline gives CDR1 ENHRY, CDR2 SYGVKD. There are 16 residues in the CDR3. The CDR3 region has the DNA TGTGCCATCAAGGATCCGGGACAGGGGGCGCAAGATACGCAGTATTTT. It yields the protein CAIKDPGQGAQDTQYF.

V and J are TRBV29-1 and TRBJ2-7; the D gene is possibly TRBD1 (6 bases). From germline, CDR1 is SQVTM and CDR2 ANQGSEA. This CDR3 contains 13 residues. V lost 4 bases and J lost 4, with 14 bases in between. DNA of the CDR3: TGCAGCGTTGGGGGGCCAGGGGTTTACGAGCAGTACTTC. Amino acids: CSVGGPGVYEQYF.

J is TRBJ1-2 and V is TRBV4-2, with TRBD1 as a possible D gene (6 bases). Germline CDR1 is LGHNA and CDR2 is YNFKEQ. Trimming stripped 0 bases from V and 4 bases from J, with 15 bases between. This CDR3 is built from 16 residues. DNA for the CDR3: TGTGCCAGCAGCCAAGATGGGGGTGGGGGCTTCTATGGCTACACCTTC. Protein: CASSQDGGGGFYGYTF.

The chain carries TRBV27 and TRBJ2-1, with 11 bases identical to TRBD2. The junction had 1 base not matched to a gene; V was cut back by 2 bases and J by 4 bases. The CDR3 extends over 15 amino acids. Germline CDR1 reads MNHEY; CDR2 reads SMNVEV (reference sequence). In nucleotides, the CDR3 is TGTGCCAGCAGTTTAAGACTAGCGGGGTACAATGAGCAGTTCTTC. Protein sequence: CASSLRLAGYNEQFF.

V usage is TRBV6-5 and J usage is TRBJ2-7, with a possible D match to TRBD1 (5 bases). The V and J ends lost 0 bases and 2 bases respectively, with 11 bases between them. Germline CDR1 MNHEY, CDR2 SVGAGI. This CDR3 is 15 amino acids long. The CDR3 spells CASSYSRQDTYEQYF. The DNA of the CDR3 is TGTGCCAGCAGTTACTCAAGGCAGGACACCTACGAGCAGTACTTC.

The gene calls are TRBV12-5 and TRBJ2-1, with 13 nucleotides matching TRBD2. This CDR3 spans 12 amino acids. Unmatched junction bases numbered 3, after V lost 5 bases and J lost 14 bases. Germline CDR1 LGHNT, CDR2 FRNRAP. The CDR3 DNA is TGTGCTAGTGGTACTAGCGGGAGGGCCAAGTTCTTC. The encoded protein is CASGTSGRAKFF. Full variable domain (outside the CDR3, taken from reference TRBV12-5 and TRBJ2-1): DARVTQTPRHKVTEMGQEVTMRCQPILGHNTVFWYRQTMMQGLELLAYFRNRAPLDDSGMPKDRFSAEMPDATLATLKIQPSEPRDSAVYFCASGTSGRAKFFGPGTRLTVL.

The chain combines TRBV28 with TRBJ1-1; 7 bases fit TRBD1. This CDR3 comprises 13 residues. Germline CDR1 reads MDHEN; CDR2 reads SYDVKM. V shed 5 bases, J shed 5 bases, and the junction held 5 bases outside the gene matches. The CDR3 reads CASSMTGRTEAFF. The DNA of the CDR3 is TGTGCCAGCAGTATGACAGGGAGGACTGAAGCTTTCTTT.